The 11 T cell receptor beta chains below were found in one sample sequenced in a study of blood T cell repertoires in COVID-19 (TCRdb year 2020). The method behind the library was the immunoSEQ multiplex PCR assay. TCRdb obtained this table from immuneACCESS and retained in-frame rearrangements with V and J assigned. These tables miss some clones; where compared with another copy, unresolved V genes account for less than half of the shortfall, and the remainder is unexplained. The sample profile shows more than 200,000 clones; 88% of them were found once. Clones ranked in the top ten supply around 3.6% of the sample. The sequenced material came from PBMCs or T cells enriched from blood (not recorded which). These receptors all stem from a woman aged 30 to 39 who had been exposed to COVID-19.

The chain joins TRBV19 to TRBJ1-2; 8 bases are shared with TRBD1. Looked up from germline, CDR1 is LNHDA and CDR2 is SQIVND (reference sequence). This CDR3 has 14 residues. The V gene end was trimmed by 8 bases and the J gene end by 7 bases; junction bases not matched to a gene: 12. The CDR3 region is CASSAGQGPRGYTF. CDR3 DNA sequence: TGTGCCAGTTCGGCTGGACAGGGTCCTCGTGGCTACACCTTC. Based on the CDR3 plus reference TRBV19 and TRBJ1-2, the full variable domain is DGGITQSPKYLFRKEGQNVTLSCEQNLNHDAMYWYRQDPGQGLRLIYYSQIVNDFQKGDIAEGYSVSREKKESFPLTVTSAQKNPTAFYLCASSAGQGPRGYTFGSGTRLTVV.

J is TRBJ2-7 and V is TRBV5-1; possible D gene TRBD2, 6 bases. Germline-derived CDR1 and CDR2 are SGHRS and YFSETQ. V was clipped by 3 bases and J by 5 bases, with 12 bases between them. CDR3 length: 13 residues. CDR3 sequence (DNA): TGCGCCAGCAGCTCTTCGACTAGTAACGAGCAGTACTTC. This encodes CASSSSTSNEQYF.

V is TRBV9 and J is TRBJ2-1; 7 bases line up with TRBD2. The CDR3 spans 14 residues. After removal of 3 bases from V and 0 bases from J, the junction contained 0 bases not matched to a gene. CDR1 is SGDLS and CDR2 is YYNGEE in the germline V gene. The CDR3 loop is CASSGTSSYNEQFF. CDR3 DNA sequence: TGTGCCAGCAGCGGGACTAGCTCCTACAATGAGCAGTTCTTC. Combining the CDR3 with reference TRBV9 and TRBJ2-1 gives the whole variable domain DSGVTQTPKHLITATGQRVTLRCSPRSGDLSVYWYQQSLDQGLQFLIQYYNGEERAKGNILERFSAQQFPDLHSELNLSSLELGDSALYFCASSGTSSYNEQFFGPGTRLTVL.

The chain combines TRBV30 with TRBJ2-2; 13 bases match TRBD2. Germline loops: CDR1 GTSNPN, CDR2 SVGIG (reference sequence). CDR3 length: 15 amino acids. V shed 4 bases and J 6 bases; nucleotides not matched to a gene: 5. The CDR3 loop is CAWTGTSGNPGELFF. The CDR3 nucleotides read TGTGCCTGGACCGGGACTAGCGGGAATCCCGGGGAGCTGTTTTTT.

This chain joins TRBV13 and TRBJ2-7, with TRBD2 identical over 12 bases. Trimming cost V 6 bases and J 2 bases; bases outside gene matches: 5. Germline V gene sequence: CDR1 PRHDT, CDR2 FYEKMQ (reference sequence). The CDR3 is 15 amino acids. The CDR3 nucleotides read TGTGCCAGCAGAGTAGGACTAGCGGGGACCTACGAGCAGTACTTC. Its protein is CASRVGLAGTYEQYF.

The chain couples TRBV6-4 to TRBJ2-3, with TRBD2 matching 8 bases. This CDR3 spans 14 amino acids. Looked up from germline, CDR1 is MRHNA and CDR2 is SNTAGT. V lost 4 bases and J lost 5; bases outside the gene matches: 5. CDR3 sequence: CASSAGGPGDTQYF. CDR3 sequence (DNA): TGTGCCAGCAGTGCGGGAGGGCCGGGAGATACGCAGTATTTT.

The rearrangement joins TRBV11-2 to TRBJ2-3, with D unresolved. Per the germline V gene, CDR1 is SGHAT and CDR2 is FQNNGV. The CDR3 spans 13 residues. Trimming cost V 1 base and J 9 bases, with 11 bases left between them. The chain's CDR3 is CASSLGMVRTQYF. The CDR3 DNA sequence: TGTGCCAGCAGCTTAGGAATGGTCAGGACGCAGTATTTT.

The rearrangement links TRBV29-1 to TRBJ1-2; D is undetermined. Trimming took off 6 bases at V and 7 bases at J, with 18 bases between the two ends. Germline V gene data show CDR1 as SQVTM and CDR2 as ANQGSEA. The CDR3 covers 13 residues. CDR3 sequence reads: CSVDHTAVAGYTF. CDR3 in DNA: TGCAGCGTGGACCATACAGCGGTGGCTGGCTACACCTTC.

The rearrangement uses TRBV9 and TRBJ2-1; TRBD2 matches at 9 bases. Germline V gene data show CDR1 as SGDLS and CDR2 as YYNGEE. The CDR3 has 15 residues. V lost 0 bases and J lost 6; bases outside the gene matches: 4. CDR3 amino acids: CASSVVGGRVNEQFF. The CDR3 DNA is TGTGCCAGCAGCGTAGTTGGCGGGAGGGTCAATGAGCAGTTCTTC.

This sequence joins TRBV30 and TRBJ1-1; D perhaps matches TRBD1 (6 bases). CDR3 length: 12 amino acids. CDR1 is GTSNPN, CDR2 SVGIG, per germline (reference sequence). V was cut by 7 bases and J by 2 bases, with 11 bases left in between. CDR3 DNA sequence: TGTGCCTACAGGGTTACTAACACTGAAGCTTTCTTT. Translated, it gives CAYRVTNTEAFF.

The chain has TRBV10-3 and TRBJ1-2; D is possibly TRBD1 (5 bases). Per the germline V gene, CDR1 is ENHRY and CDR2 is SYGVKD. The CDR3 has 14 residues. V shed 0 bases and J shed 2 bases, with 7 bases lying between them. The CDR3 nucleotides read TGTGCCATCAGTGAGTCGGAGGGGAACTATGGCTACACCTTC. Translated, it gives CAISESEGNYGYTF.